This TCR beta chain was retrieved from a study of CD4 and CD8 cells across lung adenocarcinoma regions. Regarding this clonotype: A read error may be the cause here, since a much bigger clone is one base away.

In germline, CDR1 is SGHVS, CDR2 FQNEAQ. Trimming shortened V by 0 bases and J by 1 base, and 10 bases separated the two germline ends. The CDR3 is 16 amino acids. Donors had localized lung adenocarcinoma, a non-small cell lung cancer. One entry per CDR3 protein, called by TCRdb with MiXCR from the PCR reads. This sample has about 12,000 distinct CDR3 sequences; over 45% occur once, and the top ten carry less than 30%. Sequencing was done on a sample of CD8+ T cells from the margin of a lung tumor. The chain is built from TRBV7-8 and TRBJ2-1; maybe TRBD1 (6 bases). The TCR originated in a male donor with lung adenocarcinoma. The CD4 and CD8 labels of this study may be unreliable. CDR3 in DNA: TGTGCCAGCAGCTTAGCTGATGGGACATCCTACAATGAGCAGTTCTTC. Amino acids: CASSLADGTSYNEQFF.